Below, 2 T cell receptor beta chains from the same sample are listed, as sequenced in a study of response to subunit inactivated influenza vaccine. Via MiXCR, TCRdb re-called the RT-PCR reads, giving one row per CDR3 protein. The sample contains approximately 530,000 distinct CDR3 sequences, approximately 7.8% of which appear only once. The sample in question was PBMCs from blood, obtained roughly 24 months after vaccination. These receptor sequences come from a man between 45 and 75 years old who received an inactivated influenza vaccine.

The CDR3 loop is CASSPPIGGSYQETQYF. Here the CDR3 DNA reads TGTGCCAGCTCACCACCGATAGGGGGCTCTTACCAAGAGACCCAGTACTTC. This rearrangement joins TRBV18 to TRBJ2-5, with TRBD1 matching 7 bases. Germline-derived CDR1 and CDR2 are KGHSH and LQKENI. The CDR3 is 17 amino acids. With 0 bases clipped from V and 0 bases from J, the junction kept 7 bases outside the gene matches. Together with reference TRBV18 and TRBJ2-5, the CDR3 gives the full variable domain: NAGVMQNPRHLVRRRGQEARLRCSPMKGHSHVYWYRQLPEEGLKFMVYLQKENIIDESGMPKERFSAEFPKEGPSILRIQQVVRGDSAAYFCASSPPIGGSYQETQYFGPGTRLLVL.

This clonotype was observed a few times. V usage is TRBV20-1 and J usage is TRBJ2-3; the D call may be TRBD1 or TRBD2 (5 bases each). Germline-derived CDR1 and CDR2 are DFQATT and SNEGSKA (reference sequence). The CDR3 spans 13 residues. Trimming stripped 6 bases from V and 0 bases from J, with 10 bases between. CDR3 bases: TGCAGTGCGCGAAGGGACAGCACAGATACGCAGTATTTT. Its translation: CSARRDSTDTQYF.